The 30 T cell receptor beta chains given below trace back to one sample, sequenced in a study of T cells in tumors after PD-1 blockade. Profiled with immunoSEQ multiplex PCR; TCRdb holds only in-frame clones, not every one. The sample has approximately 45,000 clones, approximately 79% seen once. Source: PBMCs, taken before anti-PD-1 therapy. Receptors originate from a human donor with advanced basal cell or squamous cell carcinoma (not recorded which).

The V call is TRBV7-8, the J call TRBJ2-3, with TRBD2 matching over 7 bases. The CDR3 is 15 residues long. J was trimmed by 3 bases and V by 1 base; bases with no gene match: 4. CDR1 SGHVS and CDR2 FQNEAQ come from the germline V gene. CDR3 amino acids: CASSLVLAATDTQYF. The DNA for the CDR3 is TGTGCCAGCAGCTTAGTTCTAGCGGCTACAGATACGCAGTATTTT.

V gene TRBV6-1 combines with J gene TRBJ1-2; the match to TRBD1 covers 7 bases. CDR3 length equals 15 residues. The junction had 9 bases not matched to a gene; V was cut back by 0 bases and J by 8 bases. Per germline, CDR1 MNHNS and CDR2 SASEGT. The CDR3 spells CASSEAPWQGEGYTF. CDR3 DNA sequence: TGTGCCAGCAGTGAAGCTCCGTGGCAGGGGGAAGGCTACACCTTC.

The chain joins TRBV19 to TRBJ2-6, with 7 bases identical to TRBD1. V was clipped by 6 bases and J by 1 base; unmatched bases: 9. The CDR3 covers 17 residues. CDR1 LNHDA and CDR2 SQIVND come from the germline V gene (reference sequence). The CDR3 spells CASRIPGQPSGANVLTF. The CDR3 coding sequence is TGTGCCAGTAGGATACCGGGACAGCCTTCTGGGGCCAACGTCCTGACTTTC.

The V call is TRBV7-9, the J call TRBJ2-2; 13 bases are a match to TRBD2. CDR3 size: 17 residues. Germline lookup yields CDR1 SEHNR and CDR2 FQNEAQ (reference sequence). V lost 5 bases to trimming and J lost 2 bases; unmatched junction nucleotides: 5. The CDR3 region has the DNA TGTGCCAGCAGCCTGACTAGCGGGGGGTTTAACACCGGGGAGCTGTTTTTT. This translates into CASSLTSGGFNTGELFF.

This chain joins TRBV29-1 and TRBJ1-1; D remains ambiguous. The CDR3 extends over 12 amino acids. CDR1 and CDR2 (germline): SQVTM, ANQGSEA. Trimming stripped 7 bases from V and 3 bases from J, with 12 bases between. This CDR3 is CSARTVDTEAFF. The CDR3 region has the DNA TGCAGCGCGAGAACAGTGGACACTGAAGCTTTCTTT.

The chain recombines TRBV5-1 with TRBJ2-7, with 10 bases matching TRBD2. The CDR3 has 15 residues. V shed 0 bases, J shed 6 bases, and the junction held 6 bases outside the gene matches. The germline V gene has CDR1 SGHRS and CDR2 YFSETQ. The CDR3 DNA reads as TGCGCCAGCAGCTTGGTGGCAACTAGCGGGGCCGAGCAGTACTTC. It encodes CASSLVATSGAEQYF.

The chain is built from TRBV4-1 and TRBJ1-5; 7 positions match TRBD1. This CDR3 spans 19 amino acids. Germline-derived CDR1 and CDR2 are MGHRA and YSYEKL. V dropped 5 bases and J dropped 1; count of bases not matched to a gene: 17. The CDR3 DNA is TGCGCCAGCAGCAAAAAGGATGAAGGAGGGGGCAAGAGCAATCAGCCCCAGCATTTT. Translated, it gives CASSKKDEGGGKSNQPQHF.

V usage is TRBV10-3 and J usage is TRBJ2-3; TRBD2 might be the D (5 bases). This CDR3 is 14 amino acids long. Per the germline V gene, CDR1 is ENHRY and CDR2 is SYGVKD. V shed 7 bases and J shed 4 bases, with 15 bases lying between them. The CDR3, as DNA: TGTGCCATCATGCTCGGGGTTGGGTCAGATACGCAGTATTTT. Amino acids: CAIMLGVGSDTQYF.

By share, this clone counts as medium-sized. This chain uses TRBV27 with TRBJ2-7; the D call may be TRBD1 or TRBD2 (5 bases each). The V gene lost 4 bases and the J gene lost 2 bases, with 18 bases spanning the gap. Per germline, CDR1 MNHEY and CDR2 SMNVEV (reference sequence). The CDR3 is 16 amino acids. This CDR3 is CASSSGLGALTYEQYF. CDR3 nucleotides: TGTGCCAGCAGTTCGGGGCTAGGGGCCCTAACCTACGAGCAGTACTTC.

The chain has TRBV6-5 and TRBJ2-2; 7 bases map to TRBD1. Per the germline V gene, CDR1 is MNHEY and CDR2 is SVGAGI. The CDR3 extends over 15 amino acids. Unmatched junction bases numbered 4, after V lost 5 bases and J lost 1 base. The CDR3: CASSHRQGNTGELFF. The CDR3 DNA reads TGTGCCAGCAGTCACAGACAGGGGAACACCGGGGAGCTGTTTTTT.

A few counts support this clone. The CDR3: CASMIQLQGGRFYF. DNA of the CDR3: TGTGCCAGCATGATCCAATTACAGGGTGGTCGTTTTTACTTC. The rearrangement joins TRBV2 to TRBJ2-7; weak D call: TRBD1 (6 bases). From germline, CDR1 is SNHLY and CDR2 FYNNEI. The CDR3 covers 14 residues. Trimming left V 7 bases short and J 13 bases short, with 26 bases between.

The chain is built from TRBV28 and TRBJ1-5; D is ambiguous. The CDR3 is 12 amino acids. Germline V CDR1 and CDR2: MDHEN, SYDVKM. Trimming took 6 bases from V and 4 from J, leaving 7 bases between them. CDR3 nucleotides: TGTGCCAGCAGAGTGCGGAATCAGCCCCAGCATTTT. Amino acids: CASRVRNQPQHF.

The CDR3 DNA follows: TGTGCCAGCAGCTTGGAAAGGTCCACCGGGGAGCTGTTTTTT. Its translation: CASSLERSTGELFF. J is TRBJ2-2 and V is TRBV11-3, with D unresolved. Trimming removed 3 bases from V and 4 bases from J, with 9 bases in between. CDR1 is SGHNT, CDR2 YENEEA, per germline. The CDR3 has 14 amino acids.

The V and J genes are TRBV5-4 and TRBJ2-5; perhaps TRBD1 as D (5 bases). Germline-derived CDR1 and CDR2 are SGHNT and YYREEE (reference sequence). The CDR3 sequence is 14 residues long. V gave up 3 bases and J gave up 2 bases, with 11 bases separating them. For the CDR3, the DNA is TGTGCCAGCAGCTACGACAGTTCGCAAGAGACCCAGTACTTC. Its translation: CASSYDSSQETQYF.

This clone has a single count. The rearrangement joins TRBV6-6 to TRBJ1-1; D uncertain. Germline CDR1 MNHNY, CDR2 SVGAGI (reference sequence). V was pared by 0 bases and J by 4 bases, with 6 bases between. The CDR3 is made up of 13 amino acids. The CDR3 nucleotides read TGTGCCAGCAGTTACTCCCGTGGCACTGAAGCTTTCTTT. Amino acid sequence: CASSYSRGTEAFF.

This clone was detected only once. The V gene is TRBV28, the J gene TRBJ1-2; D uncertain. The germline gives CDR1 MDHEN, CDR2 SYDVKM. This CDR3 has 10 amino acids. The V gene lost 9 bases and the J gene lost 8 bases, with 10 bases spanning the gap. CDR3 loop: CASGIGGYTF. The CDR3 DNA reads as TGTGCCAGTGGGATTGGAGGCTACACCTTC.

The table lists this clone with a few counts. CDR3 in DNA: TGTGCCAGCACCTACCGGGACGACAAGCAGTATTTT. Translated, it gives CASTYRDDKQYF. V and J are TRBV7-8 and TRBJ2-3; D assignment may be TRBD1 or TRBD2 (5 bases each). Germline assignment: CDR1 SGHVS and CDR2 FQNEAQ. Between the trimmed V and J ends, which lost 7 bases and 11 bases, there was a span of 16 bases. There are 12 residues in the CDR3. The full variable domain, its missing parts supplied by reference TRBV7-8 and TRBJ2-3, is GAGVSQSPRYKVAKRGQDVALRCDPISGHVSLFWYQQALGQGPEFLTYFQNEAQLDKSGLPSDRFFAERPEGSVSTLKIQRTQQEDSAVYLCASTYRDDKQYFGPGTRLTVL.

The chain uses TRBV9 and TRBJ1-1; perhaps TRBD1 as D (6 bases). The V gene lost 2 bases and the J gene lost 1 base, with 9 bases spanning the gap. Germline CDR1 SGDLS, CDR2 YYNGEE. The CDR3 runs to 14 residues. CDR3 region: CASSVGAGNTEAFF. The CDR3 DNA reads as TGTGCCAGCAGCGTGGGGGCGGGGAACACTGAAGCTTTCTTT.

There are a few counts of this clone. The chain employs TRBV7-3 and TRBJ2-1, with 11 bases matching TRBD1. CDR3 size: 13 residues. Germline-derived CDR1 and CDR2 are SGHTA and FQGTGA. With V trimmed by 4 bases and J by 7 bases, 0 bases remained unmatched. CDR3 sequence (DNA): TGTGCCAGCAGCTGGGACAGGGGGAATGAGCAGTTCTTC. Protein sequence: CASSWDRGNEQFF.

DNA of the CDR3: TGTGCCAGCAGTGAAGGGAGGGGGTTTGGCAATCAGCCCCAGCATTTT. This gives the protein CASSEGRGFGNQPQHF. V usage is TRBV6-1 and J usage is TRBJ1-5; TRBD1 might be the D (6 bases). CDR3 length: 16 residues. Trimming took 1 base from V and 2 from J, leaving 12 bases between them. Per the germline V gene, CDR1 is MNHNS and CDR2 is SASEGT.

The V call is TRBV28, the J call TRBJ2-7, with D possibly TRBD2 on 5 matching bases. Germline lookup yields CDR1 MDHEN and CDR2 SYDVKM. V was pared by 3 bases and J by 1 base, with 10 bases between. The CDR3 loop spans 14 amino acids. The CDR3 DNA reads TGTGCCAGCAGTTTCGGCGGGTTTTCCTACGAGCAGTACTTC. Translation gives CASSFGGFSYEQYF.

V and J are TRBV2 and TRBJ2-1, with TRBD2 identical over 7 bases. Losses at the gene ends were 2 bases for V and 12 bases for J; bases not matched to a gene: 10. Germline V CDR1 and CDR2: SNHLY, FYNNEI. The CDR3 contains 14 residues. Here the CDR3 DNA reads TGTGCCAGCAGTGAACTCGACGATACTAGCGCGCAGTTCTTC. It encodes CASSELDDTSAQFF.

V is TRBV19 and J is TRBJ1-1; TRBD1 aligns across 8 bases. The V gene's germline CDR1 is LNHDA and CDR2 SQIVND (reference sequence). The trim removed 3 bases at V and 4 bases at J, leaving 10 bases unmatched. The CDR3 length is 16 residues. CDR3 region: CASSILPGQVTTEAFF. CDR3 bases: TGTGCCAGTAGTATCCTACCGGGACAGGTTACCACTGAAGCTTTCTTT.

The rearrangement uses TRBV28 and TRBJ2-7; 7 bases align to TRBD2. The CDR3 covers 14 residues. Trimming at V came to 6 bases and at J to 2 bases, leaving 7 bases not matched to a gene. Germline lookup yields CDR1 MDHEN and CDR2 SYDVKM. CDR3 sequence: CASRNPGLPYEQYF. For the CDR3, the DNA is TGTGCCAGCAGAAACCCGGGACTACCCTACGAGCAGTACTTC.

The chain links TRBV5-4 to TRBJ2-7; a weak D match, TRBD1 (7 bases). The CDR3 contains 16 residues. Germline V lookup: CDR1 SGHNT, CDR2 YYREEE (reference sequence). V was cut by 4 bases and J by 4 bases, with 21 bases left in between. CDR3 bases: TGTGCCAGCAGCCGGGGTGGAGGGGGCGCTGAATACGAGCAGTACTTC. This sequence encodes CASSRGGGGAEYEQYF.

The rearrangement links TRBV7-2 to TRBJ2-4, with D unresolved. The V end was cut by 3 bases, the J end by 1 base, with 7 bases between. The length of the CDR3 is 14 residues. The germline gives CDR1 SGHTA, CDR2 FQGNSA. The CDR3 DNA is TGTGCCAGCAGCTTGACTGGGGCCAAAAACATTCAGTACTTC. Translation gives CASSLTGAKNIQYF.

This chain links TRBV5-6 with TRBJ1-2, with 12 bases that match TRBD1. CDR3 length: 19 amino acids. Germline V gene sequence: CDR1 SGHDT, CDR2 YYEEEE. The trim removed 7 bases at V and 5 bases at J, leaving 21 bases unmatched. The CDR3 coding sequence is TGTGCCAGCGGCCTACCACCCCGTCATCCGGGACAGGGGGCATATGGCTACACCTTC. Residues: CASGLPPRHPGQGAYGYTF.

The V gene is TRBV7-2, the J gene TRBJ2-1, with unresolved D. CDR3 length equals 19 residues. The V gene's germline CDR1 is SGHTA and CDR2 FQGNSA. Trimming shortened V by 5 bases and J by 0 bases, and 23 bases separated the two germline ends. For the CDR3, the DNA is TGTGCCAGCAGCACCCGGTCCGCCGCGGCGACGAGCTCCTACAATGAGCAGTTCTTC. This codes for CASSTRSAAATSSYNEQFF.

The chain links TRBV14 to TRBJ1-2; D gene ambiguous. CDR1 and CDR2 from the germline V gene are SGHDN and FVKESK. V was trimmed by 4 bases and J by 5 bases, leaving 11 bases between them. The CDR3 contains 13 residues. Written as DNA, the CDR3 is TGTGCCAGCAGCCCTGAAGATCGATATGGCTACACCTTC. This translates into CASSPEDRYGYTF.

The chain carries TRBV2 and TRBJ2-1; TRBD2 agrees at 9 bases. Germline assignment: CDR1 SNHLY and CDR2 FYNNEI. The CDR3 length is 13 residues. The trim removed 7 bases at V and 7 bases at J, leaving 5 bases unmatched. CDR3 bases: TGTGCCAGCAACGCGGGGGGGCGGAATGAGCAGTTCTTC. Protein: CASNAGGRNEQFF.